Below are 17 T cell receptor beta chains sequenced from a single sample in a study of cytomegalovirus exposure and HLA in healthy donors. A multiplex PCR was run with 60 Vbeta primers and 13 Jbeta primers. TCRdb keeps only in-frame clones here, not all; method: immunoSEQ multiplex PCR. Here the sample spans around 94,000 clones, less than 85% being singletons. The sample consisted of PBMCs. The receptors derive from a man younger than 35 in good health and CMV-seronegative.

The rearrangement joins TRBV2 to TRBJ1-1, with a weak D call TRBD1 (5 bases). Germline CDR1 reads SNHLY; CDR2 reads FYNNEI. V shed 7 bases and J shed 6 bases, with 15 bases lying between them. The CDR3 covers 13 residues. CDR3 sequence (DNA): TGTGCCAGCATTGGAGGGAGGGGACCTGAAGCTTTCTTT. It encodes CASIGGRGPEAFF.

V is TRBV2 and J is TRBJ2-1; D is possibly TRBD2 (6 bases). Per germline, CDR1 SNHLY and CDR2 FYNNEI. V was cut by 6 bases and J by 0 bases, with 12 bases left in between. CDR3 length: 15 residues. CDR3: CASRSGLSSYNEQFF. The DNA for the CDR3 is TGTGCCAGCAGGAGCGGGCTTAGCTCCTACAATGAGCAGTTCTTC. The variable domain in full, completed from reference TRBV2 and TRBJ2-1, reads EPEVTQTPSHQVTQMGQEVILRCVPISNHLYFYWYRQILGQKVEFLVSFYNNEISEKSEIFDDQFSVERPDGSNFTLKIRSTKLEDSAMYFCASRSGLSSYNEQFFGPGTRLTVL.

This clone has just one count. The rearrangement joins TRBV5-1 to TRBJ2-1; 10 positions match TRBD1. Trimming at V came to 2 bases and at J to 8 bases, leaving 10 bases not matched to a gene. This CDR3 region has 16 residues. CDR1 and CDR2 from the germline V gene are SGHRS and YFSETQ. The CDR3 region is CASSFSGTGEGYEQFF. For the CDR3, the DNA is TGCGCCAGCAGCTTTTCTGGGACAGGGGAGGGATATGAGCAGTTCTTC.

The chain joins TRBV5-4 to TRBJ1-1; no firm D call. Trimming stripped 4 bases from V and 0 bases from J, with 13 bases between. The CDR3 runs to 15 residues. CDR1 and CDR2 (germline): SGHNT, YYREEE (reference sequence). CDR3 in amino acids: CASSTRDTMNTEAFF. CDR3 sequence (DNA): TGTGCCAGCAGCACCCGCGATACCATGAACACTGAAGCTTTCTTT.

This rearrangement joins TRBV5-1 to TRBJ2-3, with 15 nucleotides matching TRBD2. Germline lookup yields CDR1 SGHRS and CDR2 YFSETQ. The V segment lost 4 bases and the J segment 4 bases; nucleotides outside the gene matches: 7. The CDR3 runs to 17 residues. The CDR3 protein is CASSLRTSGRAPDTQYF. CDR3 DNA: TGCGCCAGCAGCCTACGGACTAGCGGGAGGGCCCCAGATACGCAGTATTTT.

The chain joins TRBV19 to TRBJ1-1; no clear D. The V end lost 3 bases, the J end lost 5 bases, and 13 bases lay between the germline ends. The CDR3 runs 14 residues. The germline gives CDR1 LNHDA, CDR2 SQIVND (reference sequence). DNA of the CDR3: TGTGCCAGTAGTATGGAGACCCTCGCGACTGAAGCTTTCTTT. This codes for CASSMETLATEAFF.

This sequence joins TRBV28 and TRBJ1-1, with 8 nucleotides matching TRBD1. This CDR3 is built from 17 residues. Per the germline V gene, CDR1 is MDHEN and CDR2 is SYDVKM. Trimming at V came to 7 bases and at J to 0 bases, leaving 13 bases not matched to a gene. CDR3 nucleotides: TGTGCCAGCACCACTCCCCAGGGGGCCGTTATGAACACTGAAGCTTTCTTT. It translates to CASTTPQGAVMNTEAFF. Full variable domain (remainder filled in from reference TRBV28 and TRBJ1-1): DVKVTQSSRYLVKRTGEKVFLECVQDMDHENMFWYRQDPGLGLRLIYFSYDVKMKEKGDIPEGYSVSREKKERFSLILESASTNQTSMYLCASTTPQGAVMNTEAFFGQGTRLTVV.

CDR3: CAWSLRGTDGYTF. CDR3 nucleotide sequence: TGTGCCTGGAGTCTGAGGGGGACCGATGGCTACACCTTC. The V gene is TRBV30, the J gene TRBJ1-2; a possible D gene is TRBD1 (6 bases). The CDR3 totals 13 residues. V lost 2 bases and J 6 bases, leaving 13 bases between the germline ends. Germline CDR1 GTSNPN, CDR2 SVGIG (reference sequence).

This chain links TRBV25-1 with TRBJ2-7; 13 nucleotides line up with TRBD2. J lost 5 bases, V lost 10 bases, and 8 bases had no gene match. The CDR3 is made up of 14 amino acids. Per germline, CDR1 MGHDK and CDR2 SYGVNS. The CDR3 DNA is TGTGCCATCGGGACTAGCGGGATGGGGAACGAGCAGTACTTC. The encoded protein is CAIGTSGMGNEQYF.

The chain couples TRBV27 to TRBJ2-7, with D tentatively TRBD1 (6 bases). The CDR3 contains 15 residues. V was trimmed by 5 bases and J by 0 bases, leaving 14 bases between them. Per the germline V gene, CDR1 is MNHEY and CDR2 is SMNVEV (reference sequence). CDR3 in DNA: TGTGCCAGCAGTATACAGGGCGGTAGCTCCTACGAGCAGTACTTC. Translating it yields CASSIQGGSSYEQYF.

The chain recombines TRBV5-6 with TRBJ1-2; D is perhaps TRBD1 (5 bases). The length of the CDR3 is 15 residues. V was cut by 7 bases and J by 4 bases, with 20 bases left in between. CDR1 is SGHDT and CDR2 is YYEEEE in the germline V gene. DNA for the CDR3: TGTGCCAGCGGGACGGGGGTATCAGGGTTCTATGGCTACACCTTC. Translated, it gives CASGTGVSGFYGYTF.

The V and J genes are TRBV5-5 and TRBJ1-5, with D possibly TRBD1 on 6 matching bases. This CDR3 is 18 amino acids long. Germline V gene data show CDR1 as SGHKS and CDR2 as YYEKEE (reference sequence). V was trimmed by 0 bases and J by 2 bases, leaving 18 bases between them. As DNA, the CDR3 is TGTGCCAGCAGCTTGGGAATGGCGGGGGGCAGGGGCAATCAGCCCCAGCATTTT. Translating it yields CASSLGMAGGRGNQPQHF.

This CDR3 is CASSSGGNYGYTF. As DNA, the CDR3 is TGTGCCAGCAGTTCGGGGGGGAACTATGGCTACACCTTC. The rearrangement links TRBV28 to TRBJ1-2; possibly TRBD1 for D (5 bases). Germline lookup yields CDR1 MDHEN and CDR2 SYDVKM. This CDR3 spans 13 amino acids. V lost 4 bases to trimming and J lost 2 bases, with 8 bases between them.

The chain recombines TRBV18 with TRBJ2-5, with a possible D match to TRBD2 (6 bases). Trimming left V 1 base short and J 5 bases short, with 8 bases between. The germline gives CDR1 KGHSH, CDR2 LQKENI. The CDR3 loop spans 13 amino acids. CDR3 amino acids: CASSPLGGETQYF. The CDR3 nucleotides are TGTGCCAGCTCACCACTCGGAGGGGAGACCCAGTACTTC.

To note about this clone: Within the sample, other DNA sequences also encode this same CDR3. V and J are TRBV29-1 and TRBJ2-5; 12 bases fit TRBD1. The CDR3 runs 14 residues. Germline lookup yields CDR1 SQVTM and CDR2 ANQGSEA. The V segment lost 6 bases and the J segment 5 bases; nucleotides outside the gene matches: 7. CDR3 bases: TGCAGCGTCCGGGACAGGGGGCGGAGGGAGACCCAGTACTTC. Translating it yields CSVRDRGRRETQYF.

This rearrangement joins TRBV6-6 to TRBJ2-1, with 9 bases that match TRBD2. The trim removed 5 bases at V and 4 bases at J, leaving 9 bases unmatched. CDR1 and CDR2 (germline): MNHNY, SVGAGI (reference sequence). This CDR3 spans 16 amino acids. CDR3 amino acids: CASSTSEREAYNEQFF. CDR3 in DNA: TGTGCCAGCAGTACCTCAGAGCGGGAGGCTTACAATGAGCAGTTCTTC.

The chain combines TRBV2 with TRBJ2-1, with TRBD1 identical over 7 bases. CDR1 is SNHLY, CDR2 FYNNEI, per germline. The V segment lost 5 bases and the J segment 4 bases; nucleotides outside the gene matches: 5. This CDR3 comprises 14 residues. The CDR3 sequence: CASSRQGIYNEQFF. The CDR3 DNA reads TGTGCCAGCAGTCGACAGGGAATATACAATGAGCAGTTCTTC.